This TCR beta chain was recovered during a study of blood T cell repertoires in COVID-19. TCRdb's table, derived via immunoSEQ multiplex PCR, lists solely in-frame clones and lacks some. The profile shows approximately 260,000 clones, about 81% of them singletons. Clinical history as reported by participants underpinned cohort assignment. The junction had 4 bases not matched to a gene; V was cut back by 6 bases and J by 2 bases. The CDR3 consists of 15 residues. Germline V gene data show CDR1 as LGHDT and CDR2 as YNNKEL (reference sequence). This TCR was sampled from a man aged 25 to 45 with acute COVID-19. The sample taken for sequencing was PBMCs or T cells enriched from blood (not recorded which). The chain recombines TRBV3-1 (or the pseudogene TRBV3-2) with TRBJ2-1; 10 nucleotides agree with TRBD2. CDR3 sequence reads: CASSPGLAAYNEQFF. The CDR3 nucleotides read TGTGCCAGCAGTCCAGGACTAGCGGCCTACAATGAGCAGTTCTTC.